This is a list of T cell receptor beta chains from one sample in a study of T cells in Graves' hyperthyroidism and ophthalmopathy. MiXCR, run by TCRdb on the multiplex PCR reads, gives a single entry per CDR3 protein. Of a few hundred thousand distinct CDR3 sequences detected, roughly 46% appear once; the ten largest clones hold around 19%. The sample comprised peripheral blood or thyroid tissue (not recorded which). The receptors shown here come from an adult woman with Graves' disease, either hyperthyroidism or ophthalmopathy (not recorded which). CDR3s include the opening cysteine and the closing phenylalanine or tryptophan. A D gene is named only where the DNA matches it firmly. Size is stated for part of the rows, as once, few or many counts, or as a class when the clone is expanded.

d_gene	abundance	j_gene	v_gene	CDR3aa	CDR3nt
-	-	TRBJ2-5	TRBV7-6	CASSPGQGRLETQYF	TGTGCCAGCAGCCCCGGCCAGGGTCGGCTTGAGACCCAGTACTTC
-	-	TRBJ1-2	TRBV3-1	CASSPGRGSNYGYTF	TGTGCCAGCAGTCCCGGCAGGGGATCCAACTATGGCTACACCTTC
TRBD2	-	TRBJ2-5	TRBV20-1	CSASTTGGTQYF	TGCAGTGCCAGCACTACGGGAGGGACCCAGTACTTC
-	many	TRBJ2-5	TRBV7-2	CASSFVEIQETQYF	TGTGCCAGCAGCTTCGTCGAAATCCAAGAGACCCAGTACTTC
-	many	TRBJ2-7	TRBV12-3/TRBV12-4	CASSGRVSEQYF	TGTGCCAGCAGTGGACGGGTTTCGGAGCAGTACTTC
TRBD1	many	TRBJ1-2	TRBV2	CASRGTVYGYTF	TGTGCCAGCAGAGGGACAGTTTATGGCTACACCTTC
-	many	TRBJ1-1	TRBV20-1	CSAGSEGGNTEAFF	TGCAGTGCTGGTTCCGAGGGAGGAAACACTGAAGCTTTCTTT
TRBD2	-	TRBJ2-5	TRBV29-1	CSVAGLAGAEQYF	TGCAGCGTCGCGGGACTAGCGGGAGCTGAGCAGTACTTC
-	many	TRBJ1-5	TRBV20-1	CSASEERGNQPQHF	TGCAGTGCCTCGGAGGAGAGGGGCAATCAGCCCCAGCATTTT
-	many	TRBJ1-4	TRBV7-2	CASSLIQGDEKLFF	TGTGCCAGCAGCTTAATCCAGGGAGATGAAAAACTGTTTTTT
-	-	TRBJ1-2	TRBV29-1	CSTPLAAYGYTF	TGCAGCACTCCCCTCGCTGCCTATGGCTACACCTTC
-	many	TRBJ1-1	TRBV7-2	CASSFDGTEAFF	TGTGCCAGCAGCTTTGATGGCACTGAAGCTTTCTTT
TRBD2	few	TRBJ2-7	TRBV4-1	CASSRGLAGELSYEQYF	TGCGCCAGCAGCCGTGGACTAGCGGGAGAATTAAGCTACGAGCAGTACTTC
-	-	TRBJ1-6	TRBV9	CASSGSSGRSPLHF	TGTGCCAGCAGCGGCTCCAGTGGAAGGTCACCCCTCCACTTT
TRBD1	-	TRBJ2-5	TRBV20-1	CSGVTGTNQPQYF	TGCAGCGGGGTGACAGGGACCAATCAGCCCCAGTACTTC
TRBD1	-	TRBJ1-2	TRBV19	CASSTDRGPLANYGHTF	TGTGCCAGTAGTACGGACAGGGGACCTTTAGCTAACTATGGCCACACCTTC
-	few	TRBJ1-1	TRBV10-3	CAIADKRGNEAFF	TGTGCCATCGCCGATAAAAGGGGAAATGAAGCTTTCTTT
-	few	TRBJ1-3	TRBV7-8	CASSLAGAGGNTIYF	TGTGCCAGCAGCTTAGCGGGGGCTGGGGGGAACACCATATATTTT